This T cell receptor (beta chain) was captured in a study of blood T cell repertoires in COVID-19. Overall study: Samples of COVID-19 (acute and convalescent) were obtained from the United States, Italy and Spain. Sample material is recorded as cDNA or gDNA derived from T cells, B-cell-depleted T cells, or PBMCs.

The V gene end was trimmed by 5 bases and the J gene end by 4 bases; junction bases not matched to a gene: 13. The CDR3 runs 16 residues. The germline CDR1 and CDR2 sequences are SGHNT and YENEEA. Original data processing: Amplification with reference gene primers provided the estimates of nucleated cell counts. The data were produced by immunoSEQ multiplex PCR, yet TCRdb's version contains in-frame clones alone and is incomplete. V, J and clone size were drawn from that table, and D and trimming were deduced from the DNA. The profile shows 45,000 to 60,000 clones, 75% to 90% of them singletons. The chain carries TRBV11-3 and TRBJ1-1; 7 positions match TRBD1. What was sequenced was peripheral blood. This receptor was taken from a man aged 55-75 years with acute or convalescent COVID-19. CDR3 residues: CASSNLGRAGGTEAFF. The CDR3, as DNA: TGTGCCAGCAGCAACCTCGGCCGAGCAGGGGGCACTGAAGCTTTCTTT.